This TCR beta chain was captured by sequencing in a study of response to subunit inactivated influenza vaccine. This clonotype has a handful of counts. What it binds is not known. TCRdb reprocessed the RT-PCR reads with MiXCR, giving one entry per CDR3 protein. In the table there are around 520,000 distinct CDR3 sequences, roughly 12% of which are singletons. Whole-study results and caveats: Authors proposed each seasonal influenza vaccination draws in few new T cells.

Per the germline V gene, CDR1 is LGHNA and CDR2 is YSLEER. CDR3 length: 15 residues. The V and J ends lost 2 bases and 3 bases respectively, with 10 bases between them. The specimen comprised PBMCs from blood, sampled on the day of vaccination. The chain employs TRBV4-3 and TRBJ2-2; the D is unclear. This receptor was identified in a man aged 45-65 years who received an inactivated influenza vaccine. CDR3 in amino acids: CASSQLSRHTGELFF. The DNA for the CDR3 is TGCGCCAGCAGCCAACTTTCTAGGCACACCGGGGAGCTGTTTTTT.